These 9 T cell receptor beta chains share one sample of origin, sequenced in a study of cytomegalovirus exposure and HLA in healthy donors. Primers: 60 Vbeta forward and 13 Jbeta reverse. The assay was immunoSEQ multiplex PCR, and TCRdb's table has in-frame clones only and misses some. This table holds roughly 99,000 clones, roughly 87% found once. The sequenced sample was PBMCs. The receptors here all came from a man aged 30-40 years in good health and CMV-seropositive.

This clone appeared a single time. DNA for the CDR3: TGTGCCAGCAGAACTCGTACCGGGACAGGGGATGAGACCCAGTACTTC. Protein sequence: CASRTRTGTGDETQYF. The V gene is TRBV27, the J gene TRBJ2-5; 10 bases map to TRBD1. The ends lost 6 bases at V and 5 bases at J; junction bases unmatched: 12. CDR1 is MNHEY and CDR2 is SMNVEV in the germline V gene (reference sequence). CDR3 size: 16 residues.

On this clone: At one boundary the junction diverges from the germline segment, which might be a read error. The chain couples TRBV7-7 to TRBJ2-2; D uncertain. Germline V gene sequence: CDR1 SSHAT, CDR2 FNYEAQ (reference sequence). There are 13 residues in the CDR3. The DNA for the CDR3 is TGTGCTAGCAGCTATCAGAACACCGGGGAGCTGTTTTTT. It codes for CASSYQNTGELFF.

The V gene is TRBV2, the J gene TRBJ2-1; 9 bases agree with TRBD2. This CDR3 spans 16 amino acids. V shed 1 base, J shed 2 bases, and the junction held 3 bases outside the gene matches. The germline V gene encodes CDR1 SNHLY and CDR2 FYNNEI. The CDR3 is CASSEEAGGPYNEQFF. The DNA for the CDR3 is TGTGCCAGCAGTGAAGAAGCGGGGGGCCCCTACAATGAGCAGTTCTTC.

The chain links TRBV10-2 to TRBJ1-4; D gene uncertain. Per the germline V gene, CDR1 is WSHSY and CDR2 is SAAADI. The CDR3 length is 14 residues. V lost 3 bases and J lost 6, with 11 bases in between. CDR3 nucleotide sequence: TGCGCCAGCAGTGACGGGGAAACGGATGAAAAACTGTTTTTT. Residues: CASSDGETDEKLFF.

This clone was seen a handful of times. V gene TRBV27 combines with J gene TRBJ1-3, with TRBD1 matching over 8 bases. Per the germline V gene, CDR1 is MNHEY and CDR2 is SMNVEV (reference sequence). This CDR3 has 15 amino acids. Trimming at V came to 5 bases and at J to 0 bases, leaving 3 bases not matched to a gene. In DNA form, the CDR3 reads TGTGCCAGCAGTCCACAGGGGGGCTCTGGAAACACCATATATTTT. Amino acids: CASSPQGGSGNTIYF.

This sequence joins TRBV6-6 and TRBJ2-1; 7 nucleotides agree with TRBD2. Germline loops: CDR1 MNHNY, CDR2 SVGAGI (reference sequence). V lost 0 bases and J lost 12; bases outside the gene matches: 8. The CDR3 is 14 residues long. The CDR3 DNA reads TGTGCCAGCAGTTACTCCCGCGGGGGTAGTGGGCAGTTCTTC. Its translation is CASSYSRGGSGQFF.

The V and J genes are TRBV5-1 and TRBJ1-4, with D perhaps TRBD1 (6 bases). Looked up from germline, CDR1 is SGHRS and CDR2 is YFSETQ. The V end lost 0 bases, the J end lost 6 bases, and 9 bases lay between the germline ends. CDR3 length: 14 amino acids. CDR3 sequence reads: CASSLEAGDEKLFF. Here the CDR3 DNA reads TGCGCCAGCAGCTTGGAAGCAGGGGATGAAAAACTGTTTTTT.

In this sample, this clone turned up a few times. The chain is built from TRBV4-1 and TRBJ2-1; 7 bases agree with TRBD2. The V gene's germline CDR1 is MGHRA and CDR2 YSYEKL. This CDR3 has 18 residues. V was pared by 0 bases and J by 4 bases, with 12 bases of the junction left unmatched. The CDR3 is CASSQDRVVPSGYNEQFF. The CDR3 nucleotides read TGCGCCAGCAGCCAAGATCGGGTGGTGCCTAGCGGTTACAATGAGCAGTTCTTC.

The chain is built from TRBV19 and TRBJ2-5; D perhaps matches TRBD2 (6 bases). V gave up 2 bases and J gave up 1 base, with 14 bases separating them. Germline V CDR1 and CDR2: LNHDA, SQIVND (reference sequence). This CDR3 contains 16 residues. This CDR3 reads CASSISPGDSQETQYF. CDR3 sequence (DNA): TGTGCCAGTAGTATAAGCCCGGGGGACTCCCAAGAGACCCAGTACTTC.